Listed below are T cell receptor beta chains from one sample, sequenced in a study of metastatic and nonmetastatic thyroid tumors. TCRdb called clones again from the PCR reads with MiXCR. This table has under 45,000 clones, approximately 40% appearing once. Sequencing input: tumor tissue. The receptors stem from a female donor with papillary thyroid cancer or a benign thyroid nodule (not recorded which). Some clones in this sample may be carry-over from other donors' samples. CDR3s include the opening cysteine and the closing phenylalanine or tryptophan. A D gene is named only where the DNA matches it firmly. Clone size, where shown, is once, few, many, or a class for clones that have expanded.

D gene: NA
J gene: TRBJ1-6
V gene: TRBV28
clone size: NA
CDR3 DNA: TGTGCCAGCATGGGCAGATTCAATTCACCCCTCCACTTT
CDR3 protein: CASMGRFNSPLHF

D gene: NA
J gene: TRBJ1-1
V gene: TRBV6-4
clone size: few
CDR3 DNA: TGTGCCAGCCTTCGTACGTCGGACACTGAAGCTTTCTTT
CDR3 protein: CASLRTSDTEAFF

D gene: TRBD2
J gene: TRBJ2-1
V gene: TRBV19
clone size: NA
CDR3 DNA: TGTGCCAGTAGTATGGGAACTAGCGGGAGGGCCTATGAGCAGTTCTTC
CDR3 protein: CASSMGTSGRAYEQFF

D gene: NA
J gene: TRBJ2-2
V gene: TRBV7-8
clone size: NA
CDR3 DNA: TGTGCCAGCAGCCCCCTGAGCACCGGGGAGCTGTTTTTT
CDR3 protein: CASSPLSTGELFF

D gene: NA
J gene: TRBJ1-3
V gene: TRBV6-1
clone size: NA
CDR3 DNA: TGTGCCAGTCCTGGGGAAGCTGGAAACACCATATATTTT
CDR3 protein: CASPGEAGNTIYF

D gene: NA
J gene: TRBJ2-3
V gene: TRBV2
clone size: NA
CDR3 DNA: TGTGCCAGCAGTGACGTTAGCTCCACTAACACAGATACGCAGTATTTT
CDR3 protein: CASSDVSSTNTDTQYF

D gene: TRBD2
J gene: TRBJ2-1
V gene: TRBV20-1
clone size: few
CDR3 DNA: TGCAGTGCTAGACGTCGACTAGCGGTAAACAATGAGCAGTTCTTC
CDR3 protein: CSARRRLAVNNEQFF

D gene: NA
J gene: TRBJ2-7
V gene: TRBV5-1
clone size: NA
CDR3 DNA: TGCGCCAGCAGCTTGGAGGATCAAAGCTCCTACGAGCAGTACTTC
CDR3 protein: CASSLEDQSSYEQYF

D gene: TRBD2
J gene: TRBJ2-1
V gene: TRBV12-3/TRBV12-4
clone size: few
CDR3 DNA: TGTGCCAGCAGTCCCACCGCGGGAGGGCGGGAGTTCTTC
CDR3 protein: CASSPTAGGREFF

D gene: TRBD1
J gene: TRBJ1-2
V gene: TRBV12-3/TRBV12-4
clone size: few
CDR3 DNA: TGTGCCAGCAGTTATGACAGGGATCATGGCTACACCTTC
CDR3 protein: CASSYDRDHGYTF

D gene: TRBD1
J gene: TRBJ2-2
V gene: TRBV12-3/TRBV12-4
clone size: few
CDR3 DNA: TGTGCCAGCAGTTACAGGGGGTCGACCGGGGAGCTGTTTTTT
CDR3 protein: CASSYRGSTGELFF

D gene: TRBD1
J gene: TRBJ1-2
V gene: TRBV27
clone size: NA
CDR3 DNA: TGTGCCAGCAGTTTGGAGCCAATAACAGGGGCCTATGGCTACACCTTC
CDR3 protein: CASSLEPITGAYGYTF

D gene: NA
J gene: TRBJ1-2
V gene: TRBV11-2
clone size: NA
CDR3 DNA: TGTGCCAGCAGCCAACCAGGGGCCGCTCGGGGCTACACCTTC
CDR3 protein: CASSQPGAARGYTF

D gene: TRBD1
J gene: TRBJ1-6
V gene: TRBV15
clone size: NA
CDR3 DNA: TGTGCCACCTCGGGACAGACTTCACCCCTCCACTTT
CDR3 protein: CATSGQTSPLHF

D gene: TRBD1
J gene: TRBJ2-7
V gene: TRBV27
clone size: NA
CDR3 DNA: TGTGCCAGCAGTCCACTTGGACAGGTCTACGAGCAGTACTTC
CDR3 protein: CASSPLGQVYEQYF

D gene: TRBD1
J gene: TRBJ1-5
V gene: TRBV7-2
clone size: NA
CDR3 DNA: TGTGCCAGCAGCTTAGCGAAGGACAGGACCCAGCATTTT
CDR3 protein: CASSLAKDRTQHF

D gene: NA
J gene: TRBJ2-3
V gene: TRBV6-6
clone size: NA
CDR3 DNA: TGTGCCAGCAGGCCCGGCGTCGCGGAAACGGAGACAGATACGCAGTATTTT
CDR3 protein: CASRPGVAETETDTQYF

D gene: NA
J gene: TRBJ1-1
V gene: TRBV7-9
clone size: NA
CDR3 DNA: TGTGCCAGCAGCCCTCGAACCCTGGGGGAAGCTTTCTTT
CDR3 protein: CASSPRTLGEAFF

D gene: TRBD2
J gene: TRBJ2-2
V gene: TRBV27
clone size: few
CDR3 DNA: TGTGCCAGCAGTGACGGGACTAGCGGAGTGAGAAGGGAGCTGTTTTTT
CDR3 protein: CASSDGTSGVRRELFF

D gene: TRBD1
J gene: TRBJ1-2
V gene: TRBV12-3/TRBV12-4
clone size: few
CDR3 DNA: TGTGCCAGCAGTTTGGGACAGGCAGGTGGCTACACCTTC
CDR3 protein: CASSLGQAGGYTF

D gene: TRBD2
J gene: TRBJ2-1
V gene: TRBV20-1
clone size: NA
CDR3 DNA: TGCAGTGCTAGAAGCCTAGCGGGGTACAATGAGCAGTTCTTC
CDR3 protein: CSARSLAGYNEQFF

D gene: NA
J gene: TRBJ2-1
V gene: TRBV12-3/TRBV12-4
clone size: NA
CDR3 DNA: TGTGCCAGCAGTACCGGGACCTACAATGAGCAGTTCTTC
CDR3 protein: CASSTGTYNEQFF

D gene: NA
J gene: TRBJ2-7
V gene: TRBV6-6
clone size: few
CDR3 DNA: TGTGCCAGCAGTTACGCCGGGAAGAGCTCCTACGAGCAGTACTTC
CDR3 protein: CASSYAGKSSYEQYF

D gene: NA
J gene: TRBJ2-6
V gene: TRBV5-1
clone size: NA
CDR3 DNA: TGCGCCAGCAGCTCGGGGGCTGGGGCCAACGTCCTGACTTTC
CDR3 protein: CASSSGAGANVLTF

D gene: NA
J gene: TRBJ2-5
V gene: TRBV6-5
clone size: few
CDR3 DNA: TGTGCCAGCAGTTTGCAGGGACCGCAAGAGACCCAGTACTTC
CDR3 protein: CASSLQGPQETQYF

D gene: NA
J gene: TRBJ1-3
V gene: TRBV12-3/TRBV12-4
clone size: NA
CDR3 DNA: TGTGCCAGCAGACCCTTCGGAACAGCCTCTGGAAACACCATATATTTT
CDR3 protein: CASRPFGTASGNTIYF

D gene: NA
J gene: TRBJ1-1
V gene: TRBV6-1
clone size: NA
CDR3 DNA: TGTGCCAGCACCCCCCAGAAAGGGAAAAGAAACACTGAAGCTTTCTTT
CDR3 protein: CASTPQKGKRNTEAFF

D gene: NA
J gene: TRBJ2-1
V gene: TRBV5-1
clone size: NA
CDR3 DNA: TGCGCCAGCAGCTTGCGTGCCCAGACCGCCTCCTACAATGAGCAGTTCTTC
CDR3 protein: CASSLRAQTASYNEQFF

D gene: TRBD2
J gene: TRBJ2-7
V gene: TRBV28
clone size: many
CDR3 DNA: TGTGCCAGCAGTTTGGGTAGCGGGGGGGCCTACGAGCAGTACTTC
CDR3 protein: CASSLGSGGAYEQYF

D gene: NA
J gene: TRBJ2-5
V gene: TRBV7-8
clone size: few
CDR3 DNA: TGTGCCAGCAGCTTAGGTGCGACTCGGGTGGGGGAGACCCAGTACTTC
CDR3 protein: CASSLGATRVGETQYF

D gene: TRBD1
J gene: TRBJ2-7
V gene: TRBV19
clone size: NA
CDR3 DNA: TGTGCCAGTAGTATTGAATGGGACAGGGTCTACGAGCAGTACTTC
CDR3 protein: CASSIEWDRVYEQYF

D gene: TRBD2
J gene: TRBJ2-1
V gene: TRBV12-3/TRBV12-4
clone size: NA
CDR3 DNA: TGTGCCAGCAGCACGGGAGGGCCAAACAATGAGCAGTTCTTC
CDR3 protein: CASSTGGPNNEQFF

D gene: NA
J gene: TRBJ2-1
V gene: TRBV24-1
clone size: NA
CDR3 DNA: TGTGCCACCAGTGATTTCGAGTATATATACCTAAATGACAATGAGCAGTTCTTC
CDR3 protein: CATSDFEYIYLNDNEQFF

D gene: TRBD2
J gene: TRBJ2-1
V gene: TRBV5-1
clone size: few
CDR3 DNA: TGCGCCAGCAGCCGCCACAGCGGGAGCTCCTACAATGAGCAGTTCTTC
CDR3 protein: CASSRHSGSSYNEQFF

D gene: TRBD2
J gene: TRBJ2-1
V gene: TRBV20-1
clone size: NA
CDR3 DNA: TGCAGTGCTAGAGGTTTAGCGGGAGGTCACAATGAGCAGTTCTTC
CDR3 protein: CSARGLAGGHNEQFF

D gene: NA
J gene: TRBJ1-1
V gene: TRBV12-3/TRBV12-4
clone size: few
CDR3 DNA: TGTGCCAGCAGTTTGGGGGGGAACACTGAACCTTTCTTT
CDR3 protein: CASSLGGNTEPFF

D gene: TRBD1
J gene: TRBJ2-5
V gene: TRBV19
clone size: few
CDR3 DNA: TGTGCCAGTAGCGACAGGGTTTTAGAGACCCAGTACTTC
CDR3 protein: CASSDRVLETQYF

D gene: TRBD1
J gene: TRBJ1-1
V gene: TRBV6-2/TRBV6-3
clone size: NA
CDR3 DNA: TGTGCCAGCAGTACCGACAGGGTTTACGCTGAAGCTTTCTTT
CDR3 protein: CASSTDRVYAEAFF

D gene: NA
J gene: TRBJ1-5
V gene: TRBV12-3/TRBV12-4
clone size: few
CDR3 DNA: TGTGCCAGCACTAAAAGGGCAGGGGATAGCAATCAGCCCCAGCATTTT
CDR3 protein: CASTKRAGDSNQPQHF

D gene: NA
J gene: TRBJ1-6
V gene: TRBV4-2
clone size: NA
CDR3 DNA: TGTGCCAGCAGTCCCACAGGGAAGGTTTCACCCCTCCACTTT
CDR3 protein: CASSPTGKVSPLHF

D gene: TRBD1
J gene: TRBJ1-6
V gene: TRBV5-6
clone size: once
CDR3 DNA: TGTGCCAGCAGAGGGACAGGGGGATCACCCCTCCACTTT
CDR3 protein: CASRGTGGSPLHF

D gene: NA
J gene: TRBJ2-2
V gene: TRBV5-1
clone size: NA
CDR3 DNA: TGCGCCAGCAGCTTGGGGGGTCCACTCGGCACCGGGGAGCTGTTTTTT
CDR3 protein: CASSLGGPLGTGELFF

D gene: NA
J gene: TRBJ1-2
V gene: TRBV20-1
clone size: NA
CDR3 DNA: TGCAGTGCTAGATTCGGGGGGGCCTACACCTTC
CDR3 protein: CSARFGGAYTF

D gene: TRBD1
J gene: TRBJ1-1
V gene: TRBV6-2/TRBV6-3
clone size: few
CDR3 DNA: TGTGCCAGCAGTATAGCCGGGACAGGTCCCGTTGAAGCTTTCTTT
CDR3 protein: CASSIAGTGPVEAFF

D gene: NA
J gene: TRBJ2-2
V gene: TRBV7-2
clone size: many
CDR3 DNA: TGTGCCAGCAGCTTAAGTCAGACCGGGGAGCTGTTTTTT
CDR3 protein: CASSLSQTGELFF

D gene: NA
J gene: TRBJ2-7
V gene: TRBV28
clone size: NA
CDR3 DNA: TGTGCCAGCAGTTTGCAAAGGGCCTACGAGCAGTACTTC
CDR3 protein: CASSLQRAYEQYF

D gene: TRBD1
J gene: TRBJ1-5
V gene: TRBV19
clone size: NA
CDR3 DNA: TGTGCCAGTAGTATAGAGGGACAGGGGCATAGCAATCAGCCCCAGCATTTT
CDR3 protein: CASSIEGQGHSNQPQHF

D gene: NA
J gene: TRBJ2-1
V gene: TRBV6-2/TRBV6-3
clone size: NA
CDR3 DNA: TGTGCCAGCAGTTACGAGAATGAGCAGTTCTTC
CDR3 protein: CASSYENEQFF

D gene: NA
J gene: TRBJ2-5
V gene: TRBV6-2/TRBV6-3
clone size: NA
CDR3 DNA: TGTGCCAGCAGTTATAACCTACGACTAGGGAAGGATCAAGAGACCCAGTACTTC
CDR3 protein: CASSYNLRLGKDQETQYF

D gene: TRBD1
J gene: TRBJ2-5
V gene: TRBV6-1
clone size: NA
CDR3 DNA: TGTGCCAGCAGGGGGGGACAGGGCCGAGAGACCCAGTACTTC
CDR3 protein: CASRGGQGRETQYF

D gene: TRBD2
J gene: TRBJ2-1
V gene: TRBV11-1
clone size: NA
CDR3 DNA: TGTGCCAGCAGATATAGCGGGAGTTATTACAATGAGCAGTTCTTC
CDR3 protein: CASRYSGSYYNEQFF

D gene: NA
J gene: TRBJ2-3
V gene: TRBV6-2/TRBV6-3
clone size: few
CDR3 DNA: TGTGCCAGCAGTTACTACGGGGGTTCCCCTTTAGGTAGCACAGATACGCAGTATTTT
CDR3 protein: CASSYYGGSPLGSTDTQYF

D gene: NA
J gene: TRBJ2-1
V gene: TRBV4-3
clone size: NA
CDR3 DNA: TGCGCCAGCAGCCAAGTGTACGCGCCGAGCTCCTACAATGAGCAGTTCTTC
CDR3 protein: CASSQVYAPSSYNEQFF

D gene: NA
J gene: TRBJ2-1
V gene: TRBV2
clone size: few
CDR3 DNA: TGTGCCAGCTTGCGGGGGCTGGATGAGCAGTTCTTC
CDR3 protein: CASLRGLDEQFF

D gene: NA
J gene: TRBJ1-5
V gene: TRBV6-1
clone size: NA
CDR3 DNA: TGTGCCAGCAGTGGGGGATCGGTTCCCAATCAGCCCCAGCATTTT
CDR3 protein: CASSGGSVPNQPQHF

D gene: NA
J gene: TRBJ1-2
V gene: TRBV30
clone size: NA
CDR3 DNA: TGTGCCTGGACCGGGGGAGTAGTCGACGGCTACACCTTC
CDR3 protein: CAWTGGVVDGYTF

D gene: TRBD1
J gene: TRBJ2-7
V gene: TRBV11-1
clone size: NA
CDR3 DNA: TGTGCCAGCAGCCGAGTTGAGGGACAGGGCCCCTACGAGCAGTACTTC
CDR3 protein: CASSRVEGQGPYEQYF

D gene: NA
J gene: TRBJ1-1
V gene: TRBV7-2
clone size: NA
CDR3 DNA: TGTGCCAGCAGCCCCTTATTTGGTGAAGCTTTCTTT
CDR3 protein: CASSPLFGEAFF

D gene: NA
J gene: TRBJ1-5
V gene: TRBV6-1
clone size: NA
CDR3 DNA: TGTGCCAGCAGTGTTCGTGGCAGGGGTGGGAGCAATCAGCCCCAGCATTTT
CDR3 protein: CASSVRGRGGSNQPQHF